The source of this T cell receptor beta chain is a study of T-cell reconstitution after alpha-beta-depleted transplantation in children. Preparation of the TCRbeta library used unique molecular identifiers. A single record per CDR3 protein comes from TCRdb applying MiXCR to the PCR reads. The table has approximately 350,000 distinct CDR3 sequences, 10% seen once. This clonotype has a count of ten or more. The clonotype originates from a human donor who donated a stem cell graft to a child with acute lymphoblastic leukemia. Sample: PBMCs from the stem cell graft donor, taken from the stem cell graft.

CDR3 nucleotide sequence: TGTGCCAGCAGTTTAATCCCCGGTAGCGGGAGGGCCCAAGAGACCCAGTACTTC. This gives the protein CASSLIPGSGRAQETQYF. The chain employs TRBV12-3 or TRBV12-4 and TRBJ2-5; TRBD2 agrees at 11 bases. V lost 2 bases to trimming and J lost 1 base; unmatched junction nucleotides: 9. This CDR3 contains 18 residues.